Presented here are 30 T cell receptor beta chains from one specimen sequenced in a study of T cells in Graves' hyperthyroidism and ophthalmopathy. TCR beta CDR3 regions were amplified from RNA transcripts. RT-PCR in the first round (using the HTBI primer set) targeted the TCR CDR3. From the multiplex PCR reads, TCRdb called clonotypes with MiXCR, one entry per CDR3 protein. This table has roughly 570,000 distinct CDR3 sequences, roughly 46% appearing once. Sequencing was carried out using peripheral blood or thyroid tissue (not recorded which). The receptor set was obtained from a young woman with Graves' hyperthyroidism.

This clonotype was detected ten times or more. CDR3 sequence: CASSTGTGVFDNSPLHF. CDR3 coding DNA: TGTGCCAGCAGCACCGGGACAGGGGTCTTTGATAATTCACCCCTCCACTTT. The chain recombines TRBV7-2 with TRBJ1-6; 10 bases are shared with TRBD1. The germline CDR1 and CDR2 sequences are SGHTA and FQGNSA. V was pared by 5 bases and J by 5 bases, with 9 bases of the junction left unmatched. The CDR3 has 17 residues. The variable domain in full, with the rest retrieved from reference TRBV7-2 and TRBJ1-6, is GAGVSQSPSNKVTEKGKDVELRCDPISGHTALYWYRQSLGQGLEFLIYFQGNSAPDKSGLPSDRFSAERTGGSVSTLTIQRTQQEDSAVYLCASSTGTGVFDNSPLHFGNGTRLTVT.

The chain links TRBV7-2 to TRBJ2-1, with TRBD1 as a possible D gene (5 bases). This CDR3 has 12 amino acids. The germline V gene encodes CDR1 SGHTA and CDR2 FQGNSA. Trimming stripped 1 base from V and 9 bases from J, with 7 bases between. The CDR3, as DNA: TGTGCCAGCAGCTTAGGGGGCAGTGAGCAGTTCTTC. Protein: CASSLGGSEQFF.

This chain uses TRBV7-9 with TRBJ2-5, with 7 bases lining up with TRBD1. Unmatched junction bases numbered 8, after V lost 1 base and J lost 9 bases. This CDR3 has 14 residues. Per germline, CDR1 SEHNR and CDR2 FQNEAQ (reference sequence). The CDR3 DNA follows: TGTGCCAGCAGCTTAGGGACAGGCAATCAGCCCCAGTACTTC. Translation: CASSLGTGNQPQYF.

The chain uses TRBV5-1 and TRBJ2-3, with TRBD2 identical over 8 bases. Germline-derived CDR1 and CDR2 are SGHRS and YFSETQ. The CDR3 is 15 amino acids. With 4 bases clipped from V and 5 bases from J, the junction kept 9 bases outside the gene matches. The CDR3 nucleotides are TGCGCCAGCAGCCTACCGGGACTAGTCAGAGATACGCAGTATTTT. This encodes CASSLPGLVRDTQYF.

This clonotype was seen at least ten times. The rearrangement joins TRBV9 to TRBJ2-7; D perhaps matches TRBD2 (6 bases). The germline CDR1 and CDR2 sequences are SGDLS and YYNGEE. Between the trimmed V and J ends, which lost 0 bases and 3 bases, there was a span of 10 bases. This CDR3 spans 14 amino acids. As DNA, the CDR3 is TGTGCCAGCAGCGTAGATAGCGGAGTCTACGAGCAGTACTTC. Protein: CASSVDSGVYEQYF.

This clonotype was seen ten or more times. This CDR3 is CAWSVPGGNYGYTF. The CDR3, as DNA: TGTGCCTGGAGTGTACCAGGGGGGAACTATGGCTACACCTTC. The V and J genes are TRBV30 and TRBJ1-2; TRBD1 agrees at 7 bases. CDR3 length: 14 amino acids. After removal of 0 bases from V and 2 bases from J, the junction contained 3 bases not matched to a gene. Germline V CDR1 and CDR2: GTSNPN, SVGIG (reference sequence).

This clonotype came up many times. V usage is TRBV27 and J usage is TRBJ1-2; TRBD1 agrees at 7 bases. CDR1 and CDR2 from the germline V gene are MNHEY and SMNVEV (reference sequence). The CDR3 spans 13 residues. The V segment lost 6 bases and the J segment 6 bases; nucleotides outside the gene matches: 7. The CDR3 DNA reads as TGTGCCAGCAGCGACAGGGAGGGAGATGGCTACACCTTC. Amino acid sequence: CASSDREGDGYTF.

This clonotype was picked up many times. The chain is built from TRBV9 and TRBJ2-6; the match to TRBD1 covers 10 bases. V was clipped by 2 bases and J by 0 bases; unmatched bases: 5. This CDR3 is 18 amino acids long. The germline gives CDR1 SGDLS, CDR2 YYNGEE. CDR3 DNA sequence: TGTGCCAGCAGCGTGGATAGGACAGGGGGCTCTGGGGCCAACGTCCTGACTTTC. The encoded protein is CASSVDRTGGSGANVLTF.

This clonotype was counted once. The chain couples TRBV25-1 to TRBJ1-2; 8 bases fit TRBD1. Per the germline V gene, CDR1 is MGHDK and CDR2 is SYGVNS. Losses at the gene ends were 6 bases for V and 4 bases for J; bases not matched to a gene: 10. The CDR3 sequence is 15 residues long. The CDR3 nucleotides read TGTGCCAGCAGCGACTCTGACAGGGGCGTCTATGGCTACACCTTC. Protein: CASSDSDRGVYGYTF.

This clonotype came up many times. The J gene is TRBJ2-7, the V gene TRBV15, with a tentative D call TRBD1 (6 bases). The CDR3 length is 14 residues. Trimming pared 3 bases from V and 6 bases from J, leaving 15 bases between. Germline assignment: CDR1 LNHNV and CDR2 YYDKDF (reference sequence). The CDR3 sequence is CATSRGQVRSEQYF. DNA for the CDR3: TGTGCCACCAGCAGGGGACAAGTACGATCCGAGCAGTACTTC.

This clonotype was picked up many times. The genes are TRBV19 and TRBJ1-2; TRBD1 matches at 9 bases. CDR1 and CDR2 (germline): LNHDA, SQIVND (reference sequence). The CDR3 is made up of 14 amino acids. The V gene end was trimmed by 9 bases and the J gene end by 2 bases; junction bases not matched to a gene: 7. CDR3 coding DNA: TGTGCCAGCCGGACAGGGGACTCCAACTATGGCTACACCTTC. As protein: CASRTGDSNYGYTF.

V is TRBV19 and J is TRBJ1-1; maybe TRBD1 (6 bases). V dropped 3 bases and J dropped 5 bases, with 13 bases sitting between them. This CDR3 has 14 residues. Germline-derived CDR1 and CDR2 are LNHDA and SQIVND (reference sequence). The CDR3 reads CASSIGRGMTEAFF. CDR3 nucleotides: TGTGCCAGTAGTATTGGGAGGGGGATGACTGAAGCTTTCTTT. Using reference TRBV19 and TRBJ1-1 for the parts outside the CDR3, the full variable domain is DGGITQSPKYLFRKEGQNVTLSCEQNLNHDAMYWYRQDPGQGLRLIYYSQIVNDFQKGDIAEGYSVSREKKESFPLTVTSAQKNPTAFYLCASSIGRGMTEAFFGQGTRLTVV.

V is TRBV20-1 and J is TRBJ2-7; D is undetermined. The germline V and J ends were trimmed by 1 base and 7 bases, with 11 bases remaining between them. Germline loops: CDR1 DFQATT, CDR2 SNEGSKA (reference sequence). CDR3 length: 12 amino acids. The CDR3 region is CSARGSAREQYF. DNA of the CDR3: TGCAGTGCTAGAGGGTCGGCAAGGGAGCAGTACTTC.

This clonotype has only a few counts. A much larger clone sits a single nucleotide away, making a read error possible. The J gene is TRBJ1-1, the V gene TRBV12-3 or TRBV12-4; a possible D gene is TRBD1 (6 bases). This CDR3 is built from 15 residues. The CDR3 region has the DNA TGTGCCGGCAGTTTGCGGGGGCGAGGGAACACTGAAGCTTTCTTT. Translated, it gives CAGSLRGRGNTEAFF.

The rearrangement joins TRBV15 to TRBJ2-7, with 9 positions matching TRBD2. The CDR3 covers 15 residues. After removal of 0 bases from V and 7 bases from J, the junction contained 7 bases not matched to a gene. The germline V gene encodes CDR1 LNHNV and CDR2 YYDKDF (reference sequence). CDR3 residues: CATSRELAGDNEQYF. The CDR3 DNA follows: TGTGCCACCAGCAGAGAATTAGCGGGGGACAATGAGCAGTACTTC. The whole variable domain, remainder taken from reference TRBV15 and TRBJ2-7, is DAMVIQNPRYQVTQFGKPVTLSCSQTLNHNVMYWYQQKSSQAPKLLFHYYDKDFNNEADTPDNFQSRRPNTSFCFLDIRSPGLGDTAMYLCATSRELAGDNEQYFGPGTRLTVT.

This clonotype showed up just a few times. CDR3 sequence reads: CASSLGARKKLFF. CDR3 coding DNA: TGTGCCAGCAGCTTGGGGGCAAGGAAAAAACTGTTTTTT. The chain joins TRBV5-5 to TRBJ1-4; D is unresolved. Trimming stripped 0 bases from V and 9 bases from J, with 9 bases between. CDR1 and CDR2 (germline): SGHKS, YYEKEE (reference sequence). The CDR3 loop spans 13 amino acids.

There are a few counts of this clonotype. V is TRBV20-1 and J is TRBJ1-2; D possibly corresponds to TRBD1 (5 bases). Germline V lookup: CDR1 DFQATT, CDR2 SNEGSKA (reference sequence). V lost 6 bases and J lost 4, with 15 bases in between. The CDR3 sequence is 13 residues long. CDR3: CSAADSAAYGYTF. The CDR3, as DNA: TGCAGTGCAGCCGACAGTGCAGCCTATGGCTACACCTTC.

This clonotype was observed a few times. This chain joins TRBV5-6 and TRBJ1-1; a possible D gene is TRBD1 (6 bases). V lost 1 base and J lost 5, with 12 bases in between. This CDR3 has 14 amino acids. CDR1 and CDR2 from the germline V gene are SGHDT and YYEEEE. CDR3 residues: CASSLKGEGTEAFF. CDR3 bases: TGTGCCAGCAGCTTGAAGGGGGAAGGGACTGAAGCTTTCTTT.

The chain combines TRBV18 with TRBJ1-3; D is unclear. This CDR3 has 15 amino acids. Germline loops: CDR1 KGHSH, CDR2 LQKENI. V lost 2 bases, J lost 3 bases, and 11 bases lay in between. The CDR3 coding sequence is TGTGCCAGCTCACCATACATTGGAGGTGGAAACACCATATATTTT. Protein: CASSPYIGGGNTIYF.

This clonotype has at least ten counts. This chain links TRBV29-1 with TRBJ2-6, with D possibly TRBD1 on 5 matching bases. CDR3 size: 14 residues. Trimming took off 4 bases at V and 1 base at J, with 8 bases between the two ends. Per the germline V gene, CDR1 is SQVTM and CDR2 is ANQGSEA. The CDR3 sequence is CSVGTRSGANVLTF. The CDR3 nucleotides read TGCAGCGTTGGGACAAGATCTGGGGCCAACGTCCTGACTTTC.

The table lists this clonotype with many counts. The chain combines TRBV4-2 with TRBJ1-2; 9 nucleotides match TRBD1. V shed 2 bases, J shed 7 bases, and the junction held 11 bases outside the gene matches. The CDR3 runs to 16 residues. Germline V CDR1 and CDR2: LGHNA, YNFKEQ. CDR3 loop: CASSQQDRGASGGYTF. The DNA for the CDR3 is TGTGCCAGCAGCCAACAGGACAGGGGAGCTAGCGGTGGCTACACCTTC.

This clonotype has at least ten counts. The V gene is TRBV25-1, the J gene TRBJ1-5; D gene unclear. This CDR3 contains 14 residues. CDR1 MGHDK and CDR2 SYGVNS come from the germline V gene. Trimming cost V 4 bases and J 0 bases, with 7 bases left between them. The CDR3 DNA follows: TGTGCCAGCAGTGCCACCTATAGCAATCAGCCCCAGCATTTT. Amino acid sequence: CASSATYSNQPQHF.

This clonotype was counted between two and nine times. This rearrangement joins TRBV19 to TRBJ1-2; no reliable D call. CDR1 LNHDA and CDR2 SQIVND come from the germline V gene (reference sequence). Trimming removed 1 base at V and 1 base at J, with 7 bases between. The CDR3 is 14 residues long. The CDR3: CASSIGRLNYGYTF. CDR3 in DNA: TGTGCCAGTAGTATAGGCAGACTTAACTATGGCTACACCTTC.

The rearrangement joins TRBV15 to TRBJ2-7, with 9 positions matching TRBD1. Germline V gene data show CDR1 as LNHNV and CDR2 as YYDKDF (reference sequence). With V trimmed by 1 base and J by 7 bases, 11 bases remained unmatched. This CDR3 has 16 residues. CDR3 sequence reads: CATSRVPLDRGLEQYF. The CDR3 DNA reads as TGTGCCACCAGCAGAGTGCCTCTGGACAGGGGACTTGAGCAGTACTTC.

This clonotype was detected ten times or more. The chain links TRBV20-1 to TRBJ1-4; no definite D call. The CDR3 spans 14 residues. Trimming took 5 bases from V and 5 from J, leaving 15 bases between them. Germline lookup yields CDR1 DFQATT and CDR2 SNEGSKA (reference sequence). CDR3 sequence reads: CSAWEQTNNEKLFF. DNA of the CDR3: TGCAGTGCTTGGGAACAGACCAACAATGAAAAACTGTTTTTT.

This clonotype has a count of ten or more. This sequence joins TRBV3-1 and TRBJ2-7; D not certain. Trimming left V 4 bases short and J 3 bases short, with 10 bases between. CDR1 LGHDT and CDR2 YNNKEL come from the germline V gene (reference sequence). CDR3 length: 13 amino acids. CDR3: CASSRDSRYEQYF. The CDR3 bases are TGTGCCAGCAGCCGCGACTCCCGCTACGAGCAGTACTTC.

A remark on this clonotype: The conserved phenylalanine or tryptophan normally closing the CDR3 is absent here, so this likely arose from a read error. The V gene is TRBV19, the J gene TRBJ1-5; tentatively, D is TRBD1 (6 bases). This CDR3 contains 16 residues. Germline V lookup: CDR1 LNHDA, CDR2 SQIVND (reference sequence). This chain's CDR3 is CASTILAGGDNEPQHL. As DNA, the CDR3 is TGTGCCAGTACCATACTAGCGGGAGGGGACAATGAGCCCCAGCATCTT.

For this clonotype: A much larger clone lies a single base off, so this may be a read error. This sequence joins TRBV24-1 and TRBJ2-7, with TRBD1 matching 7 bases. Trimming took 12 bases from V and 0 from J; bases not matched to a gene: 10. Per germline, CDR1 KGHDR and CDR2 SFDVKD. CDR3 length equals 14 residues. The CDR3 region is CACSEGADSYEQYF. CDR3 bases: TGTGCCTGCAGCGAGGGGGCGGACTCCTACGAGCAGTACTTC.

This clonotype was seen at least ten times. The genes are TRBV3-1 and TRBJ1-1; a possible D gene is TRBD1 (5 bases). V was clipped by 6 bases and J by 5 bases, with 10 bases between them. The CDR3 is 12 amino acids. CDR1 LGHDT and CDR2 YNNKEL come from the germline V gene (reference sequence). The CDR3 DNA reads as TGTGCCAGCAGTCTCAGGGAGACTGAAGCTTTCTTT. Residues: CASSLRETEAFF.

This clonotype has just one count. This sequence joins TRBV15 and TRBJ2-7; D gene unclear. The V gene's germline CDR1 is LNHNV and CDR2 YYDKDF (reference sequence). With 4 bases removed from V and 1 base from J, the gap between germline ends came to 11 bases. The length of the CDR3 is 14 residues. The CDR3, as DNA: TGTGCCACCAGCACACCGGGCCCTTCCTACGAGCAGTACTTC. Protein product: CATSTPGPSYEQYF.